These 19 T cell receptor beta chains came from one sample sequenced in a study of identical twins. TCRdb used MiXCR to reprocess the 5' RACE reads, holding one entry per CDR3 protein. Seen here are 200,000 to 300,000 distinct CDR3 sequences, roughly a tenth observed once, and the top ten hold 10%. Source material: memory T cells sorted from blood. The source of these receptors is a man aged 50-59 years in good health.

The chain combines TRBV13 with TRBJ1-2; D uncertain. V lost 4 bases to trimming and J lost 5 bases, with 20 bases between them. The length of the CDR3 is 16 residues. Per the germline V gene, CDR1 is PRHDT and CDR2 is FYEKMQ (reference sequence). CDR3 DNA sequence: TGTGCCAGCAGCTCGCGCGGCGGCCCGTTAAGATATGGCTACACCTTC. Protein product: CASSSRGGPLRYGYTF. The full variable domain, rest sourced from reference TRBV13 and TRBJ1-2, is AAGVIQSPRHLIKEKRETATLKCYPIPRHDTVYWYQQGPGQDPQFLISFYEKMQSDKGSIPDRFSAQQFSDYHSELNMSSLELGDSALYFCASSSRGGPLRYGYTFGSGTRLTVV.

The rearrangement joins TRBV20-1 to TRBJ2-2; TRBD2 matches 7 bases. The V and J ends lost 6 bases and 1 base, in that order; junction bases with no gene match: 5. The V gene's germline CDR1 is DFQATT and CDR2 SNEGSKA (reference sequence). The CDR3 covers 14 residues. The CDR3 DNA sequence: TGCAGTGCGGCTCGCGGGGGGAACACCGGGGAGCTGTTTTTT. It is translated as CSAARGGNTGELFF.

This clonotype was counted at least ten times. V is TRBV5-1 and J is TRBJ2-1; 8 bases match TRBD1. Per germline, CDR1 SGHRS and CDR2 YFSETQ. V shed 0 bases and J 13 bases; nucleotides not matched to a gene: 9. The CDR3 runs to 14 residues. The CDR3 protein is CASSLGDQQGEQFF. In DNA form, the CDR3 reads TGCGCCAGCAGCTTGGGAGACCAACAGGGGGAACAGTTCTTC.

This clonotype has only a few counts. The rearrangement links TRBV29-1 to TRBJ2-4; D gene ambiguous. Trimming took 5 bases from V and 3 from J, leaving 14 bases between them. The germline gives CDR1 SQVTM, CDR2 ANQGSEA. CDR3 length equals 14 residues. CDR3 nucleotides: TGCAGCGTTTCGGGCCCGCAAGGCAAAAACATTCAGTACTTC. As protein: CSVSGPQGKNIQYF.

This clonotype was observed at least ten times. The CDR3, as DNA: TGCAGTGCTACTTCCAGCGGGAGGATCAAAAACATTCAGTACTTC. The encoded protein is CSATSSGRIKNIQYF. V is TRBV20-1 and J is TRBJ2-4, with 9 bases identical to TRBD2. The CDR3 runs 15 residues. J lost 3 bases, V lost 4 bases, and 7 bases had no gene match. Germline V gene sequence: CDR1 DFQATT, CDR2 SNEGSKA (reference sequence).

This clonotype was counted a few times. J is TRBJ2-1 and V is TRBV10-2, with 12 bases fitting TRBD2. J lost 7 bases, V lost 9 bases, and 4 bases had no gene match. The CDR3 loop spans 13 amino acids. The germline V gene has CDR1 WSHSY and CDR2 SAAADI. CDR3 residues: CASGLAGTNEQFF. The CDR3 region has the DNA TGCGCCAGTGGACTAGCGGGGACGAATGAGCAGTTCTTC.

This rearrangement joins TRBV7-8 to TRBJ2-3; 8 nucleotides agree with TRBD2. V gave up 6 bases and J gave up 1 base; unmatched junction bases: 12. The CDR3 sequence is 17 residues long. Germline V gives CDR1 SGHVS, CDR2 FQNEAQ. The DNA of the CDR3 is TGTGCCAGCAGTCACAGGATTCGGGGGGGGGGCACAGATACGCAGTATTTT. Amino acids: CASSHRIRGGGTDTQYF.

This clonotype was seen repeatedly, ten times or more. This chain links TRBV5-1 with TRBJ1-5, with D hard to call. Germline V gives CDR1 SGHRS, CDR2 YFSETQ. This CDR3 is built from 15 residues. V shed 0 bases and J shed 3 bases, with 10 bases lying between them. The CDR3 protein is CASSLAGSANQPQHF. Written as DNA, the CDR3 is TGCGCCAGCAGCTTGGCCGGCTCAGCCAATCAGCCCCAGCATTTT.

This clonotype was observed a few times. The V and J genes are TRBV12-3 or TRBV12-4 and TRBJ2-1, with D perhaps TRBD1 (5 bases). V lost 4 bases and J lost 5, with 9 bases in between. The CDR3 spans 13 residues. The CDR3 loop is CASSSNRNNEQFF. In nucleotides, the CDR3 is TGTGCCAGCAGTTCAAACAGGAACAATGAGCAGTTCTTC.

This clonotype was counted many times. This chain's CDR3 is CASSYLAVAYEQYF. CDR3 nucleotide sequence: TGTGCCAGCAGTTACTTGGCTGTAGCCTACGAGCAGTACTTC. The chain joins TRBV6-5 to TRBJ2-7, with D hard to call. Germline V gives CDR1 MNHEY, CDR2 SVGAGI. V was trimmed by 1 base and J by 2 bases, leaving 9 bases between them. This CDR3 is 14 amino acids long.

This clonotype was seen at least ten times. CDR3 nucleotide sequence: TGCAGTGCTAGAGGAGATGCGGGAGCGTACTACAATGAGCAGTTCTTC. The encoded protein is CSARGDAGAYYNEQFF. The chain links TRBV20-1 to TRBJ2-1; 7 bases match TRBD2. V dropped 1 base and J dropped 3; count of bases not matched to a gene: 9. The germline V gene has CDR1 DFQATT and CDR2 SNEGSKA (reference sequence). CDR3 size: 16 residues.

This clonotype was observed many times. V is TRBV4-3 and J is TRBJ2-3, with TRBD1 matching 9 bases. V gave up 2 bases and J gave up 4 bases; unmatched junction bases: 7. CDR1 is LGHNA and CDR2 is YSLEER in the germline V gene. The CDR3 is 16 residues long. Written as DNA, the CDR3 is TGCGCCAGCAGCCAACACAGGGGGCGCTTCCCAGATACGCAGTATTTT. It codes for CASSQHRGRFPDTQYF.

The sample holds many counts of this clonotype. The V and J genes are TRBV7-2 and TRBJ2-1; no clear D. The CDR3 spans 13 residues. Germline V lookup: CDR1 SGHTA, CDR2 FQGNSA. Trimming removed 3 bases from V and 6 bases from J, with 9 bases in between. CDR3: CASSLRASNEQFF. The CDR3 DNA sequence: TGTGCCAGCAGCTTGCGCGCCTCCAATGAGCAGTTCTTC.

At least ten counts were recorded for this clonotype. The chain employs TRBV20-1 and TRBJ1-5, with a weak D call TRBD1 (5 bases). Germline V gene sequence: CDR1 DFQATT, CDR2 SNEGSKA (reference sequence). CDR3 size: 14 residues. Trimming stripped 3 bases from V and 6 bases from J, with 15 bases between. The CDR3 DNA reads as TGCAGTGCTAGCCCCGGGGAGGGACGTCAGCCCCAGCATTTT. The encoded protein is CSASPGEGRQPQHF.

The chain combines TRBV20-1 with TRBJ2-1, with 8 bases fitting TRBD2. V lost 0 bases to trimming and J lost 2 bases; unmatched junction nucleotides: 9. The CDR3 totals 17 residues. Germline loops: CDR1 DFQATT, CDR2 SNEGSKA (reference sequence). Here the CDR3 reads CSARDVSGSRAYNEQFF. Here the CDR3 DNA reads TGCAGTGCTAGAGATGTCAGCGGGAGTAGGGCCTACAATGAGCAGTTCTTC.

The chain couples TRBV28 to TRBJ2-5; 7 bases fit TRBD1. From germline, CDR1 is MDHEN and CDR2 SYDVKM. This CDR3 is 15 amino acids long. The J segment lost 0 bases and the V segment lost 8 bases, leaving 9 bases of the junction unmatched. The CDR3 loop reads CASQLRDSHQETQYF. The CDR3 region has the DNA TGTGCCAGCCAGTTAAGGGACAGCCACCAAGAGACCCAGTACTTC.

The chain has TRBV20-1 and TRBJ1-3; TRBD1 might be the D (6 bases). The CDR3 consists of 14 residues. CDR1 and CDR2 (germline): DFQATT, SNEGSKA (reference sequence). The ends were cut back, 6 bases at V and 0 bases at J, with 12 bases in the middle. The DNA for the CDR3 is TGCAGTGCCACGGCCAGGGGCTCTGGAAACACCATATATTTT. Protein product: CSATARGSGNTIYF.

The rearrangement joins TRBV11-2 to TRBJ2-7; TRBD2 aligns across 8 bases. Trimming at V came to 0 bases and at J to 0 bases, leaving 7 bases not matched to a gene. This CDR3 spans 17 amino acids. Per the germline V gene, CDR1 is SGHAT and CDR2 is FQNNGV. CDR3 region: CASSLEGRLASSYEQYF. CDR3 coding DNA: TGTGCCAGCAGCTTAGAGGGGCGACTAGCGAGCTCCTACGAGCAGTACTTC.

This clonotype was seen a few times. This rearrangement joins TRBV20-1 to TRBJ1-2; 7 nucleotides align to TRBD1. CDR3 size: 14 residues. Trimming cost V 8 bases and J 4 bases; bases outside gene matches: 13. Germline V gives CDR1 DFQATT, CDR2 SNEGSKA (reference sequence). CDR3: CSLRDRGTLYGYTF. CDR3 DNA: TGCAGTCTCCGGGACAGAGGCACACTCTATGGCTACACCTTC.